One and the same sample provided the 19 T cell receptor beta chains below, sequenced in a study of blood T cell repertoires in COVID-19 (dated by TCRdb to 2018 to 2020). Library preparation was by the immunoSEQ multiplex PCR assay. This immuneACCESS table, as held by TCRdb, lists in-frame sequences with V and J called but not all clones. Of the missing ones, under half trace to an unresolved V gene in checked studies; the others have no known cause. The sample table holds just over 250,000 clones, of which 88% were seen once. The top ten constitute approximately 4% of the sample. The sample taken for sequencing was peripheral blood. These receptors were taken from a man between 60 and 70 years old who had recovered from COVID-19.

CDR3 DNA: TGTGCCAGCAGCTCCCGGGACAGGCGTCCCTACGAGCAGTACTTC. Translated, it gives CASSSRDRRPYEQYF. The V call is TRBV7-9, the J call TRBJ2-7, with 8 bases identical to TRBD1. V was clipped by 4 bases and J by 2 bases; unmatched bases: 7. Germline CDR1 SEHNR, CDR2 FQNEAQ (reference sequence). CDR3 length: 15 residues.

V and J are TRBV2 and TRBJ1-1; the D gene is possibly TRBD1 (6 bases). V lost 7 bases, J lost 1 base, and 10 bases lay in between. The germline V gene has CDR1 SNHLY and CDR2 FYNNEI. The CDR3 has 13 amino acids. The CDR3 sequence is CASIGQQNTEAFF. Written as DNA, the CDR3 is TGTGCCAGCATTGGACAGCAGAACACTGAAGCTTTCTTT.

This sequence joins TRBV7-2 and TRBJ2-1; D is possibly TRBD2 (5 bases). V lost 1 base and J 11 bases, leaving 12 bases between the germline ends. This CDR3 contains 13 residues. The germline V gene encodes CDR1 SGHTA and CDR2 FQGNSA. The CDR3 sequence: CASSLEMAGKQFF. CDR3 sequence (DNA): TGTGCCAGCAGCTTAGAGATGGCGGGCAAGCAGTTCTTC.

A single count supports this clone. The V call is TRBV27, the J call TRBJ1-5; 8 bases match TRBD1. Germline-derived CDR1 and CDR2 are MNHEY and SMNVEV (reference sequence). The CDR3 runs to 15 residues. The trim removed 6 bases at V and 4 bases at J, leaving 8 bases unmatched. The CDR3 spells CASRPDRGHNQPQHF. The CDR3 DNA follows: TGTGCCAGCAGACCTGACAGGGGACATAATCAGCCCCAGCATTTT.

V usage is TRBV7-8 and J usage is TRBJ2-3; 9 bases are shared with TRBD2. The V gene's germline CDR1 is SGHVS and CDR2 FQNEAQ. CDR3 size: 16 residues. V lost 0 bases and J lost 0; bases outside the gene matches: 1. CDR3: CASSLAAGGSTDTQYF. The CDR3 DNA sequence: TGTGCCAGCAGCTTAGCGGCGGGGGGGAGCACAGATACGCAGTATTTT.

The V call is TRBV5-1, the J call TRBJ1-1, with TRBD1 matching 7 bases. Trimming removed 4 bases from V and 1 base from J; junction bases left unmatched: 13. This CDR3 has 17 amino acids. The germline V gene has CDR1 SGHRS and CDR2 YFSETQ. CDR3 bases: TGCGCCAGCAGCAACATCCACAGGGGAATGGGGAACACTGAAGCTTTCTTT. Protein sequence: CASSNIHRGMGNTEAFF.

This chain connects TRBV5-1 to TRBJ2-1, with D perhaps TRBD2 (5 bases). CDR3 length: 13 amino acids. Per germline, CDR1 SGHRS and CDR2 YFSETQ. Trimming shortened V by 7 bases and J by 7 bases, and 15 bases separated the two germline ends. The CDR3 sequence: CASSRTSANEQFF. The DNA of the CDR3 is TGCGCCAGCTCACGGACTTCAGCGAATGAGCAGTTCTTC.

This clone was seen more than once but under ten times. The rearrangement joins TRBV4-1 to TRBJ1-1; 10 bases are a match to TRBD1. V trimming: 3 bases; J trimming: 1 base; junction bases outside the gene matches: 5. The length of the CDR3 is 16 residues. CDR1 is MGHRA and CDR2 is YSYEKL in the germline V gene. Here the CDR3 DNA reads TGCGCCAGCAGCCACCCTGGACAGGGGGGGAACACTGAAGCTTTCTTT. It translates to CASSHPGQGGNTEAFF.

The CDR3 sequence is CASSDLGGAYNSPLHF. CDR3 DNA sequence: TGTGCCAGCAGTGATTTGGGGGGGGCCTATAATTCACCCCTCCACTTT. This chain links TRBV6-1 with TRBJ1-6; D possibly corresponds to TRBD1 (5 bases). V lost 3 bases and J 2 bases, leaving 11 bases between the germline ends. The CDR3 sequence is 16 residues long. In germline, CDR1 is MNHNS, CDR2 SASEGT.

This chain's CDR3 is CSVGRGVPYQETQYF. The CDR3 nucleotides read TGCAGCGTTGGCAGGGGCGTCCCGTACCAAGAGACCCAGTACTTC. The rearrangement links TRBV29-1 to TRBJ2-5, with a tentative D call TRBD1 (6 bases). Deletions cut 4 bases from V and 0 bases from J, with 15 bases between. The germline V gene encodes CDR1 SQVTM and CDR2 ANQGSEA. The CDR3 runs 15 residues.

The chain has TRBV18 and TRBJ1-1; TRBD1 agrees at 7 bases. The CDR3 contains 14 residues. V was clipped by 5 bases and J by 2 bases; unmatched bases: 5. Germline lookup yields CDR1 KGHSH and CDR2 LQKENI. CDR3 coding DNA: TGTGCCAGCTCAAGGGACAGACGAAACACTGAAGCTTTCTTT. Its protein is CASSRDRRNTEAFF.

The chain is built from TRBV3-1 (or the pseudogene TRBV3-2) and TRBJ1-2; D not resolved. Germline V gene lookup returns CDR1 LGHDT and CDR2 YNNKEL (reference sequence). Trimming cost V 6 bases and J 10 bases, with 24 bases left between them. This CDR3 has 15 amino acids. The CDR3 here is CASREGGNYDAAYTF. In nucleotides, the CDR3 is TGTGCCAGCAGGGAGGGAGGGAACTATGATGCAGCCTACACCTTC.

This clone was picked up one time. This rearrangement joins TRBV15 to TRBJ2-2, with 7 nucleotides matching TRBD1. Germline V gene sequence: CDR1 LNHNV, CDR2 YYDKDF (reference sequence). V was clipped by 1 base and J by 1 base; unmatched bases: 3. CDR3 length: 16 residues. This chain's CDR3 is CATSRGQGKNTGELFF. In DNA, the CDR3 is TGTGCCACCAGCAGAGGACAGGGAAAGAACACCGGGGAGCTGTTTTTT. The full variable domain, rest sourced from reference TRBV15 and TRBJ2-2, is DAMVIQNPRYQVTQFGKPVTLSCSQTLNHNVMYWYQQKSSQAPKLLFHYYDKDFNNEADTPDNFQSRRPNTSFCFLDIRSPGLGDTAMYLCATSRGQGKNTGELFFGEGSRLTVL.

The rearrangement links TRBV24-1 to TRBJ2-3; tentatively, D is TRBD1 (6 bases). V lost 8 bases and J 2 bases, leaving 13 bases between the germline ends. CDR3 length: 14 amino acids. Germline V gene data show CDR1 as KGHDR and CDR2 as SFDVKD. The CDR3 DNA reads TGTGCCACCAAACGGCAGGGACACACAGATACGCAGTATTTT. This encodes CATKRQGHTDTQYF.

The J gene is TRBJ1-1, the V gene TRBV9; possible D gene TRBD1, 5 bases. Deletions cut 2 bases from V and 0 bases from J, with 11 bases between. The CDR3 totals 15 residues. The V gene's germline CDR1 is SGDLS and CDR2 YYNGEE. The CDR3 bases are TGTGCCAGCAGCGTCGGACAACATATGAACACTGAAGCTTTCTTT. Protein sequence: CASSVGQHMNTEAFF.

This clone occurred a few times. The chain combines TRBV10-1 with TRBJ1-1; the D gene is possibly TRBD1 (6 bases). The CDR3 contains 15 residues. V was cut by 0 bases and J by 5 bases, with 13 bases left in between. Per germline, CDR1 WNHNN and CDR2 SYGVQD (reference sequence). CDR3 protein: CASSESQGGVTEAFF. In nucleotides, the CDR3 is TGCGCCAGCAGTGAGTCACAGGGCGGTGTGACTGAAGCTTTCTTT.

The CDR3 loop is CASSRKAGGHEQYF. CDR3 bases: TGTGCCAGTAGCCGGAAGGCAGGGGGTCACGAGCAGTACTTC. This chain uses TRBV19 with TRBJ2-7; 7 positions agree with TRBD1. The V gene end was trimmed by 6 bases and the J gene end by 5 bases; junction bases not matched to a gene: 10. Per germline, CDR1 LNHDA and CDR2 SQIVND (reference sequence). CDR3 length: 14 amino acids.

This chain uses TRBV9 with TRBJ1-4, with 12 positions matching TRBD1. The CDR3 spans 17 residues. Germline CDR1 is SGDLS and CDR2 is YYNGEE. Losses at the gene ends were 2 bases for V and 7 bases for J; bases not matched to a gene: 9. CDR3 in DNA: TGTGCCAGCAGCGTGGGGACAGGGGGCCTCGAGGGTGAAAAACTGTTTTTT. This codes for CASSVGTGGLEGEKLFF.

The chain links TRBV5-1 to TRBJ1-2; unclear D gene. Trimming left V 0 bases short and J 7 bases short, with 19 bases between. The CDR3 sequence is 16 residues long. Per the germline V gene, CDR1 is SGHRS and CDR2 is YFSETQ. The CDR3 region is CASSLDQSGSSSGYTF. The DNA for the CDR3 is TGCGCCAGCAGCTTGGATCAATCAGGTTCGTCTTCTGGCTACACCTTC.